The rows below give T cell receptor beta chains drawn from one sample of a study of cytomegalovirus exposure and HLA in healthy donors. Method: immunoSEQ multiplex PCR; TCRdb's copy keeps in-frame clones and lacks some. The data hold around 100,000 clones, with approximately 79% observed a single time. The specimen sequenced was PBMCs. Every receptor here comes from a man over 45 in good health and CMV-seropositive. Both conserved end residues are part of each CDR3. A D gene is named only where the DNA matches it firmly. Only some rows state a clone size, as once, few, many or a class for expanded clones.

J gene: TRBJ1-2; D gene: .; V gene: TRBV28; clone size: once; CDR3 DNA: TGTGCCAGCAGCCCTTCTTGGCCTAACTATGGCTACACCTTC; CDR3 protein: CASSPSWPNYGYTF
J gene: TRBJ2-7; D gene: TRBD2; V gene: TRBV11-2; clone size: .; CDR3 DNA: TGTGCCAGCAGCTTAGATCTGGCGGGAGTTTATAACGAGCAGTACTTC; CDR3 protein: CASSLDLAGVYNEQYF
J gene: TRBJ2-1; D gene: TRBD2; V gene: TRBV5-1; clone size: once; CDR3 DNA: TGCGCCAGCAGCTCTCGACTAGCCGATGAGCAGTTCTTC; CDR3 protein: CASSSRLADEQFF
J gene: TRBJ2-7; D gene: TRBD2; V gene: TRBV6-5; clone size: .; CDR3 DNA: TGTGCCAGCAGTTACTCGGGCGGGAGGATCCACGAGCAGTACTTC; CDR3 protein: CASSYSGGRIHEQYF
J gene: TRBJ2-5; D gene: TRBD2; V gene: TRBV6-1; clone size: .; CDR3 DNA: TGTGCCAGCAGTGAAGTTCCGGGAGGGCCTCAAGAGACCCAGTACTTC; CDR3 protein: CASSEVPGGPQETQYF
J gene: TRBJ2-2; D gene: TRBD1; V gene: TRBV19; clone size: .; CDR3 DNA: TGTGCCAGTAGGGTGGGACAGGCGAACACCGGGGAGCTGTTTTTT; CDR3 protein: CASRVGQANTGELFF
J gene: TRBJ2-7; D gene: .; V gene: TRBV6-1; clone size: .; CDR3 DNA: TGTGCCAGCAGTGAAGCAGTAGGAGGGCTCGCCGGTAACTACGAGCAGTACTTC; CDR3 protein: CASSEAVGGLAGNYEQYF
J gene: TRBJ1-2; D gene: TRBD1; V gene: TRBV19; clone size: .; CDR3 DNA: TGTGCCAGTAGTAAGGACAGGAGCAGCTATGGCTACACCTTC; CDR3 protein: CASSKDRSSYGYTF
J gene: TRBJ1-1; D gene: .; V gene: TRBV15; clone size: .; CDR3 DNA: TGTGCCACCAGCAGAGATAGGGTATCTAGGGGTGAAGCTTTCTTT; CDR3 protein: CATSRDRVSRGEAFF
J gene: TRBJ1-3; D gene: .; V gene: TRBV19; clone size: few; CDR3 DNA: TGTGCCAGTAGTATACTGGGGAGCTCTGGAAACACCATATATTTT; CDR3 protein: CASSILGSSGNTIYF
J gene: TRBJ1-2; D gene: .; V gene: TRBV20-1; clone size: .; CDR3 DNA: TGCAGTGCTAGTGTACTTGATGGCTACACCTTC; CDR3 protein: CSASVLDGYTF
J gene: TRBJ2-5; D gene: .; V gene: TRBV28; clone size: .; CDR3 DNA: TGTGCCAGCGGTAGCGGAGGATCGGAGACCCAGTACTTC; CDR3 protein: CASGSGGSETQYF
J gene: TRBJ2-7; D gene: .; V gene: TRBV6-5; clone size: .; CDR3 DNA: TGTGCCAGCAGGTTAGGAGAAGGGGCCGTCTACGAGCAGTACTTC; CDR3 protein: CASRLGEGAVYEQYF
J gene: TRBJ1-6; D gene: TRBD1; V gene: TRBV27; clone size: .; CDR3 DNA: TGTGCCAGCAGCCTTGGGGGGACAGGGGTAGGATCACCCCTCCACTTT; CDR3 protein: CASSLGGTGVGSPLHF
J gene: TRBJ1-2; D gene: .; V gene: TRBV6-5; clone size: .; CDR3 DNA: TGTGCCAGCAGAGGGAAAGGGGCGAAGGACTATGGCTACACCTTC; CDR3 protein: CASRGKGAKDYGYTF
J gene: TRBJ2-7; D gene: .; V gene: TRBV27; clone size: .; CDR3 DNA: TGTGCCAGCAGTTTCGGTCGCGAGCAGTACTTC; CDR3 protein: CASSFGREQYF
J gene: TRBJ2-5; D gene: TRBD2; V gene: TRBV12-5; clone size: few; CDR3 DNA: TGTGCTAGTGGTTCCGGACTAGCGGGAGAGACCCAGTACTTC; CDR3 protein: CASGSGLAGETQYF
J gene: TRBJ2-7; D gene: TRBD2; V gene: TRBV5-1; clone size: .; CDR3 DNA: TGCGCCAGCAGCTTGCGGGGAGGGCTCTCCTACGAGCAGTACTTC; CDR3 protein: CASSLRGGLSYEQYF
J gene: TRBJ1-4; D gene: TRBD1; V gene: TRBV19; clone size: .; CDR3 DNA: TGTGCCAGTAGTGCTACAGGGGGCACGACTAATGAAAAACTGTTTTTT; CDR3 protein: CASSATGGTTNEKLFF
J gene: TRBJ2-1; D gene: .; V gene: TRBV18; clone size: .; CDR3 DNA: TGTGCCAGCTCCGGGGGCAATGAGCAGTTCTTC; CDR3 protein: CASSGGNEQFF
J gene: TRBJ1-1; D gene: .; V gene: TRBV28; clone size: once; CDR3 DNA: TGTGCCAGCAGTTTATTAGGAGGGACTGAAGCTTTCTTT; CDR3 protein: CASSLLGGTEAFF
J gene: TRBJ2-6; D gene: .; V gene: TRBV5-1; clone size: .; CDR3 DNA: TGCGCCAGCAGCTTGGCAGCCGGGATGGGGGCCAACGTCCTGACTTTC; CDR3 protein: CASSLAAGMGANVLTF
J gene: TRBJ2-3; D gene: TRBD1; V gene: TRBV28; clone size: .; CDR3 DNA: TGTGCCACCCTCAAGGGGGCAACAGATACGCAGTATTTT; CDR3 protein: CATLKGATDTQYF
J gene: TRBJ2-7; D gene: .; V gene: TRBV28; clone size: .; CDR3 DNA: TGTGCCAGCACTGGACAACCCTACGAGCAGTACTTC; CDR3 protein: CASTGQPYEQYF
J gene: TRBJ2-2; D gene: TRBD2; V gene: TRBV7-2; clone size: many; CDR3 DNA: TGTGCCAGCAGCGGGTCGACTAGCGGGAGACTTCGCGGGGCCGGGGAGCTGTTTTTT; CDR3 protein: CASSGSTSGRLRGAGELFF
J gene: TRBJ1-5; D gene: TRBD1; V gene: TRBV6-5; clone size: .; CDR3 DNA: TGTGCCAGCAGTTCCGACAGGGGGAGCAATCAGCCCCAGCATTTT; CDR3 protein: CASSSDRGSNQPQHF
J gene: TRBJ2-7; D gene: TRBD2; V gene: TRBV18; clone size: .; CDR3 DNA: TGTGCCAGCTCACGGGAGCGGGAGACCTACGAGCAGTACTTC; CDR3 protein: CASSRERETYEQYF
J gene: TRBJ1-4; D gene: TRBD1; V gene: TRBV5-4; clone size: .; CDR3 DNA: TGTGCCAGCAGCCCGGACAGGGCCGCAACTAATGAAAAACTGTTTTTT; CDR3 protein: CASSPDRAATNEKLFF
J gene: TRBJ2-1; D gene: TRBD2; V gene: TRBV11-2; clone size: .; CDR3 DNA: TGTGCCAGCAGCTTAGATGGGGAGGGGAGGGCTTACAATGAGCAGTTCTTC; CDR3 protein: CASSLDGEGRAYNEQFF
J gene: TRBJ2-7; D gene: TRBD1; V gene: TRBV28; clone size: .; CDR3 DNA: TGTGCCAGCAGTTCCTACAGGGGCACCTACGAGCAGTACTTC; CDR3 protein: CASSSYRGTYEQYF
J gene: TRBJ2-5; D gene: .; V gene: TRBV4-1; clone size: .; CDR3 DNA: TGCGCCAGCAGCCCTGGTCCGGGGGAGGTCGAGACCCAGTACTTC; CDR3 protein: CASSPGPGEVETQYF
J gene: TRBJ2-3; D gene: .; V gene: TRBV5-4; clone size: .; CDR3 DNA: TGTGCCAGCAGCTTGATTAGCTCCGGATCGGATACGCAGTATTTT; CDR3 protein: CASSLISSGSDTQYF
J gene: TRBJ2-6; D gene: .; V gene: TRBV7-3; clone size: .; CDR3 DNA: TGTGCCAGCAGCACGACGGCCTCCGACGGAGCTGGGGCCAACGTCCTGACTTTC; CDR3 protein: CASSTTASDGAGANVLTF
J gene: TRBJ2-5; D gene: .; V gene: TRBV5-4; clone size: .; CDR3 DNA: TGTGCCAGCAGCTTGAGTAGCGGCCAAGAGACCCAATACTTC; CDR3 protein: CASSLSSGQETQYF
J gene: TRBJ2-5; D gene: TRBD1; V gene: TRBV10-3; clone size: .; CDR3 DNA: TGTGCCACCGCCGGGACAGGGGGTGAAGAGACCCAGTACTTC; CDR3 protein: CATAGTGGEETQYF
J gene: TRBJ2-7; D gene: .; V gene: TRBV7-2; clone size: .; CDR3 DNA: TGTGCCAGCAGCTTAGCCCGGGGGTACGAGCAGTACTTC; CDR3 protein: CASSLARGYEQYF
J gene: TRBJ2-7; D gene: TRBD1; V gene: TRBV14; clone size: many; CDR3 DNA: TGTGCCAGCAGCTCCACAGGGGGCGCGGCCGAGCAGTACTTC; CDR3 protein: CASSSTGGAAEQYF
J gene: TRBJ2-3; D gene: .; V gene: TRBV7-8; clone size: .; CDR3 DNA: TGTGCCAGCAGCTTAGGTGGGGCAGGGGCCGATACGCAGTATTTT; CDR3 protein: CASSLGGAGADTQYF
J gene: TRBJ1-3; D gene: TRBD1; V gene: TRBV6-1; clone size: .; CDR3 DNA: TGTGCCAGCAATCGACAGGGGGCAGACACCATATATTTT; CDR3 protein: CASNRQGADTIYF
J gene: TRBJ1-5; D gene: .; V gene: TRBV14; clone size: .; CDR3 DNA: TGTGCCAGCAGCCAAGATGAGTATCAGCCCCAGCATTTT; CDR3 protein: CASSQDEYQPQHF
J gene: TRBJ2-7; D gene: .; V gene: TRBV4-2; clone size: .; CDR3 DNA: TGTGCCAGCAGCCAAGTCGGTGGGAGTCTCAACGAGCAGTACTTC; CDR3 protein: CASSQVGGSLNEQYF
J gene: TRBJ2-1; D gene: TRBD2; V gene: TRBV28; clone size: .; CDR3 DNA: TGTGCCAGCATTCCTCCCGGGACTAGCGGGAATGAGCAGTTCTTC; CDR3 protein: CASIPPGTSGNEQFF
J gene: TRBJ2-3; D gene: .; V gene: TRBV5-1; clone size: .; CDR3 DNA: TGCGCCAGCAGCTTGATGGCGACTGGAGATACGCAGTATTTT; CDR3 protein: CASSLMATGDTQYF
J gene: TRBJ1-2; D gene: .; V gene: TRBV30; clone size: .; CDR3 DNA: TGTGCCTGGAGCACTAATTATGGCTACACCTTC; CDR3 protein: CAWSTNYGYTF
J gene: TRBJ2-5; D gene: TRBD1; V gene: TRBV19; clone size: once; CDR3 DNA: TGTGCCACCAAAGCTGGGACAGGGACGGAGACCCAGTACTTC; CDR3 protein: CATKAGTGTETQYF
J gene: TRBJ2-1; D gene: TRBD2; V gene: TRBV11-2; clone size: .; CDR3 DNA: TGTGCCAGCAGCTTAGGCGTAGCGGGGACGTACAATGAGCAGTTCTTC; CDR3 protein: CASSLGVAGTYNEQFF
J gene: TRBJ1-1; D gene: .; V gene: TRBV6-1; clone size: .; CDR3 DNA: TGTGCCAGCCGTAAGTACATGAACACTGAAGCTTTCTTT; CDR3 protein: CASRKYMNTEAFF
J gene: TRBJ2-3; D gene: TRBD2; V gene: TRBV7-3; clone size: .; CDR3 DNA: TGTGCCAGCAGCCAAGCGGGACTTACAGATACGCAGTATTTT; CDR3 protein: CASSQAGLTDTQYF
J gene: TRBJ2-7; D gene: TRBD1; V gene: TRBV30; clone size: .; CDR3 DNA: TGTGCCTGGAATACGGGACAGCTGACCTACGAGCAGTACTTC; CDR3 protein: CAWNTGQLTYEQYF
J gene: TRBJ1-3; D gene: .; V gene: TRBV14; clone size: .; CDR3 DNA: TGTGCCAGCAGACACGCCCGGGGGATGGGAAACACCATATATTTT; CDR3 protein: CASRHARGMGNTIYF
J gene: TRBJ1-1; D gene: .; V gene: TRBV29-1; clone size: .; CDR3 DNA: TGCAGCGTTGGGAGTTTGAGGAACACTGAAGCTTTCTTT; CDR3 protein: CSVGSLRNTEAFF
J gene: TRBJ2-7; D gene: .; V gene: TRBV7-2; clone size: .; CDR3 DNA: TGTGCCAGCAGCTTTCTCCCAGAAAGCTCCTACGAGCAGTACTTC; CDR3 protein: CASSFLPESSYEQYF
J gene: TRBJ2-7; D gene: .; V gene: TRBV28; clone size: .; CDR3 DNA: TGTGCCAGCAGTCCTGTGGCGGGGTCCTACGAGCAGTACTTC; CDR3 protein: CASSPVAGSYEQYF
J gene: TRBJ2-5; D gene: TRBD2; V gene: TRBV5-1; clone size: .; CDR3 DNA: TGCGCCAGCAGCACCGGGACTAGCGGCTCAGAGACCCAGTACTTC; CDR3 protein: CASSTGTSGSETQYF
J gene: TRBJ1-2; D gene: .; V gene: TRBV28; clone size: .; CDR3 DNA: TGTGCCAGCAGTTCCGGGTCGTGGGGCTACACCTTC; CDR3 protein: CASSSGSWGYTF
J gene: TRBJ2-1; D gene: .; V gene: TRBV19; clone size: .; CDR3 DNA: TGTGCCAGTAGTAGTAGTGCGGGGCAGCTTAGCTCCTACAATGAGCAGTTCTTC; CDR3 protein: CASSSSAGQLSSYNEQFF
J gene: TRBJ2-7; D gene: TRBD1; V gene: TRBV14; clone size: .; CDR3 DNA: TGTGCCAGCAGCCTCGCGGGACAGGGCTCCTACGAGCAGTACTTC; CDR3 protein: CASSLAGQGSYEQYF
J gene: TRBJ2-1; D gene: TRBD2; V gene: TRBV5-1; clone size: .; CDR3 DNA: TGCGCCAGCAGCTTGGAGTTGGGGGGACTATTCTTC; CDR3 protein: CASSLELGGLFF